This note documents a single TCR beta chain sequence. These data originate in a study of T cell responses to AZD1222 COVID-19 vaccine. Between the trimmed V and J ends, which lost 3 bases and 3 bases, there was a span of 10 bases. Germline CDR1 is SGDLS and CDR2 is YYNGEE. The CDR3 extends over 13 amino acids. Assay: immunoSEQ multiplex PCR; the TCRdb copy retains only in-frame clones and omits some. The sample lists 84,000 or so clones, about 86% seen once, with about 8% in the top ten. The genes are TRBV9 and TRBJ2-7; D is possibly TRBD1 (5 bases). The clonotype comes from an adult in good health. The material was peripheral blood, obtained on day 0 of AZD1222 vaccination. Here the CDR3 DNA reads TGTGCCAGCAGCGCCAGCGACAGCTACGAGCAGTACTTC. It yields the protein CASSASDSYEQYF.